The 18 T cell receptor beta chains listed next were all sequenced from one sample in a study of long-term antiretroviral therapy in people with HIV (dated by TCRdb to between 2020 and 2023). The immunoSEQ hsTCRB v3.0 assay was used at survey level resolution to sequence the TRB variable region. The source is immuneACCESS, and TCRdb retained only in-frame sequences with V and J called. Part of the clones is not carried over; for the studies checked, unresolved V genes explain less than half of this, and the remainder is unexplained. The sample records approximately 17,000 clones, approximately 80% of which are singletons. The ten largest clones take up approximately 15% of the sample. Sequencing used unsorted PBMCs, obtained about 2.6 years before starting antiretroviral therapy. These receptors were obtained from a woman aged 50 to 60 with HIV.

The genes are TRBV5-1 and TRBJ1-6; 7 bases map to TRBD1. V lost 0 bases and J lost 7; bases outside the gene matches: 4. This CDR3 spans 15 amino acids. CDR1 and CDR2 (germline): SGHRS, YFSETQ. CDR3 region: CASSLEGATNSPLHF. CDR3 coding DNA: TGCGCCAGCAGCTTGGAGGGGGCAACGAATTCACCCCTCCACTTT.

The chain couples TRBV5-1 to TRBJ2-3; no definite D call. V was shortened by 0 bases and J by 5 bases, with 7 bases between the two germline ends. Germline loops: CDR1 SGHRS, CDR2 YFSETQ. The CDR3 has 13 amino acids. CDR3 sequence: CASSLDNRDTQYF. The DNA for the CDR3 is TGCGCCAGCAGCTTGGATAACAGAGATACGCAGTATTTT.

This clone occurred once. The rearrangement links TRBV6-1 to TRBJ1-4, with a possible D match to TRBD1 (5 bases). The length of the CDR3 is 20 residues. The germline gives CDR1 MNHNS, CDR2 SASEGT. V dropped 1 base and J dropped 0 bases, with 21 bases sitting between them. The CDR3 DNA reads TGTGCCAGCAGTGAAGTGAGGGGCAGTTCGACGGGGGCAACTAATGAAAAACTGTTTTTT. This sequence encodes CASSEVRGSSTGATNEKLFF.

This clone was seen more than once but under ten times. This chain links TRBV5-1 with TRBJ1-6; possible D gene TRBD1, 5 bases. This CDR3 has 16 amino acids. With 4 bases removed from V and 0 bases from J, the gap between germline ends came to 11 bases. CDR1 is SGHRS, CDR2 YFSETQ, per germline. CDR3 DNA sequence: TGCGCCAGCAGCCATACAGGTAGCTCCTATAATTCACCCCTCCACTTT. Translation: CASSHTGSSYNSPLHF.

The genes are TRBV4-1 and TRBJ1-5; 11 bases match TRBD1. V dropped 3 bases and J dropped 7; count of bases not matched to a gene: 5. The germline V gene has CDR1 MGHRA and CDR2 YSYEKL. The CDR3 spans 15 residues. In nucleotides, the CDR3 is TGCGCCAGCAGCCACGGACAGGGGGCGAGGCAGCCCCAGCATTTT. Translating it yields CASSHGQGARQPQHF.

This rearrangement joins TRBV6-6 to TRBJ2-3; TRBD2 matches at 8 bases. With V trimmed by 10 bases and J by 2 bases, 8 bases remained unmatched. The CDR3 spans 14 residues. Per germline, CDR1 MNHNY and CDR2 SVGAGI (reference sequence). CDR3 sequence reads: CATSNSGITDTQYF. As DNA, the CDR3 is TGTGCCACATCCAATAGCGGGATCACAGATACGCAGTATTTT.

A few counts support this clone. The chain employs TRBV29-1 and TRBJ1-5, with D possibly matching TRBD1 (5 bases). V lost 6 bases to trimming and J lost 3 bases, with 9 bases between them. The CDR3 runs to 12 residues. Germline V gives CDR1 SQVTM, CDR2 ANQGSEA. The CDR3 is CSVGTNNQPQHF. The CDR3 DNA follows: TGCAGCGTAGGGACGAACAATCAGCCCCAGCATTTT. Full variable domain (missing parts from reference TRBV29-1 and TRBJ1-5): SAVISQKPSRDICQRGTSLTIQCQVDSQVTMMFWYRQQPGQSLTLIATANQGSEATYESGFVIDKFPISRPNLTFSTLTVSNMSPEDSSIYLCSVGTNNQPQHFGDGTRLSIL.

The gene calls are TRBV5-1 and TRBJ2-7, with D tentatively TRBD1 (6 bases). CDR1 and CDR2 (germline): SGHRS, YFSETQ. V lost 4 bases, J lost 0 bases, and 17 bases lay in between. There are 16 residues in the CDR3. The CDR3 sequence is CASSDAGTPRSYEQYF. The CDR3 region has the DNA TGCGCCAGCAGCGACGCCGGGACACCCCGCTCCTACGAGCAGTACTTC.

This sequence joins TRBV30 and TRBJ1-5, with D tentatively TRBD1 (5 bases). This CDR3 is 15 amino acids long. Trimming stripped 3 bases from V and 4 bases from J, with 16 bases between. Germline V CDR1 and CDR2: GTSNPN, SVGIG (reference sequence). CDR3 in DNA: TGTGCCTGGAGCAGGAACCAGGGAGGGAATCAGCCCCAGCATTTT. It yields the protein CAWSRNQGGNQPQHF.

This rearrangement joins TRBV6-6 to TRBJ2-1; D possibly matches TRBD1 or TRBD2 (5 bases each). Germline V lookup: CDR1 MNHNY, CDR2 SVGAGI (reference sequence). V dropped 6 bases and J dropped 7 bases, with 13 bases sitting between them. The CDR3 totals 13 residues. The CDR3 coding sequence is TGTGCCAGCAGCCCCGGGACGGTGAATGAGCAGTTCTTC. It codes for CASSPGTVNEQFF.

The rearrangement uses TRBV18 and TRBJ1-2; D is uncertain. Germline CDR1 reads KGHSH; CDR2 reads LQKENI. The germline V and J ends were trimmed by 2 bases and 4 bases, with 14 bases remaining between them. CDR3 length: 15 residues. The DNA of the CDR3 is TGTGCCAGCTCACCAGATACAGACGGGGTCTATGGCTACACCTTC. This sequence encodes CASSPDTDGVYGYTF.

V gene TRBV21-1 combines with J gene TRBJ2-7; the DNA was not compared with TRBD2, the D call given in the table. TRBV21-1 is reported as a pseudogene. This CDR3 is 12 amino acids long. CDR3 loop: CASTPAGYEQYV. CDR3 sequence (DNA): TGTGCCAGCACTCCGGCGGGCTACGAGCAGTACGTC.

The table lists this clone with a few counts. The CDR3 DNA sequence: TGTGCCAGCAGCCTATGGTCGAAAGGCACTGAAGCTTTCTTT. Residues: CASSLWSKGTEAFF. V is TRBV7-3 and J is TRBJ1-1; D not certain. The CDR3 consists of 14 residues. V lost 5 bases, J lost 4 bases, and 14 bases lay in between. CDR1 and CDR2 from the germline V gene are SGHTA and FQGTGA.

The rearrangement uses TRBV27 and TRBJ2-1; possible D gene TRBD1, 7 bases. The V and J ends lost 7 bases and 8 bases respectively, with 15 bases between them. Germline V gene data show CDR1 as MNHEY and CDR2 as SMNVEV (reference sequence). There are 13 residues in the CDR3. CDR3 in amino acids: CASTITRGDEQFF. CDR3 DNA: TGTGCCAGCACCATCACCAGGGGGGATGAGCAGTTCTTC.

This clone came up a few times. The V and J genes are TRBV2 and TRBJ2-2, with unresolved D. CDR1 is SNHLY and CDR2 is FYNNEI in the germline V gene. The CDR3 consists of 12 residues. The CDR3 loop is CGGLANTGELFF. The CDR3 nucleotides are TGTGGGGGTCTCGCAAACACCGGGGAGCTGTTTTTT.

By share, this clone counts as large. The chain is built from TRBV9 and TRBJ2-1; a possible D gene is TRBD2 (5 bases). The CDR3 sequence is 13 residues long. Trimming took off 1 base at V and 7 bases at J, with 9 bases between the two ends. Germline CDR1 and CDR2: SGDLS and YYNGEE. The CDR3 sequence: CASSVIGENEQFF. CDR3 DNA: TGTGCCAGCAGCGTAATCGGGGAAAATGAGCAGTTCTTC.

The chain uses TRBV5-1 and TRBJ2-3, with D possibly being TRBD1 or TRBD2 (5 bases each). This CDR3 has 17 residues. V gave up 0 bases and J gave up 5 bases, with 19 bases separating them. Germline V gives CDR1 SGHRS, CDR2 YFSETQ. The CDR3 loop is CASSLVGTAGFGDTQYF. In DNA, the CDR3 is TGCGCCAGCAGCTTGGTGGGGACCGCCGGCTTCGGAGATACGCAGTATTTT. Full variable domain (rest looked up from reference TRBV5-1 and TRBJ2-3): KAGVTQTPRYLIKTRGQQVTLSCSPISGHRSVSWYQQTPGQGLQFLFEYFSETQRNKGNFPGRFSGRQFSNSRSEMNVSTLELGDSALYLCASSLVGTAGFGDTQYFGPGTRLTVL.

The rearrangement joins TRBV7-3 to TRBJ2-6, with a possible D match to TRBD1 (5 bases). The germline V and J ends were trimmed by 5 bases and 0 bases, with 14 bases remaining between them. Germline V gene data show CDR1 as SGHTA and CDR2 as FQGTGA. This CDR3 is built from 17 residues. The CDR3 spells CASSKNQGSSGANVLTF. For the CDR3, the DNA is TGTGCCAGCAGCAAAAACCAGGGCAGCTCTGGGGCCAACGTCCTGACTTTC.